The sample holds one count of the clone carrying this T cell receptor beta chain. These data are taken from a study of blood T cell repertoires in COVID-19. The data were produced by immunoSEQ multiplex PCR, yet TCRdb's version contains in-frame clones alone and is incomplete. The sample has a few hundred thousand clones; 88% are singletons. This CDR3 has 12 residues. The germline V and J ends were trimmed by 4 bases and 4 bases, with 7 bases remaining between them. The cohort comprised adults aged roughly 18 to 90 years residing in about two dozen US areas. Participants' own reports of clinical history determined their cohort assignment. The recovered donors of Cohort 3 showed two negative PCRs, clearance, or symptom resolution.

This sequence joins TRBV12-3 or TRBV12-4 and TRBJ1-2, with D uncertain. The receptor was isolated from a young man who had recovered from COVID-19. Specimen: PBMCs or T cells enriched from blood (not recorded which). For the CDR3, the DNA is TGTGCCAGCAGTTCTTCACTCTATGGCTACACCTTC. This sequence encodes CASSSSLYGYTF.